This T cell receptor (beta chain) is drawn from a study of early T cells in non-severe SARS-CoV-2 infection. Germline V gene sequence: CDR1 SGHVS, CDR2 FQNEAQ. This CDR3 has 14 residues. Germline trimming cut 4 bases from V and 7 bases from J; bases unmatched to any gene: 7. TCRdb reprocessed the 5' RACE reads via MiXCR and lists one record per CDR3 protein. Among fewer than 85,000 distinct CDR3 sequences listed, over 8.5% were seen once. The sequence came from an adult who was a healthcare worker with PCR-confirmed SARS-CoV-2 infection or an uninfected control (not recorded which). This chain uses TRBV7-8 with TRBJ2-1; TRBD1 matches at 7 bases. The sequenced sample was whole blood. The CDR3 region has the DNA TGTGCCAGCAGCTCGACTGACAGGGTGAATGAGCAGTTCTTC. Its protein is CASSSTDRVNEQFF.